The 7 T cell receptor beta chains reported below all come from one sample, sequenced in a study of blood T cell repertoires in COVID-19 (dated by TCRdb to 2018 to 2021). Library construction relied on the immunoSEQ multiplex PCR assay. TCRdb took over this immuneACCESS table, retaining in-frame rearrangements with V and J assigned. Such tables are incomplete; in checked studies, under half of the missing clones stem from an unresolved V gene, and the remainder is unexplained. Here the sample has about 160,000 clones; over 80% occur a single time. The ten largest clonotypes hold around 3.9% of the sample. Source material: peripheral blood. These receptors were taken from a woman aged 60-75 years who had recovered from COVID-19.

The J gene is TRBJ2-7, the V gene TRBV20-1; D possibly corresponds to TRBD2 (6 bases). In germline, CDR1 is DFQATT, CDR2 SNEGSKA (reference sequence). The CDR3 loop spans 16 amino acids. V was pared by 3 bases and J by 3 bases, with 21 bases between. The CDR3 protein is CSASELASELLYEQYF. The CDR3 DNA sequence: TGCAGTGCTAGTGAATTGGCTAGCGAACTTCTCTACGAGCAGTACTTC.

With regard to this clone: The junction departs from the called germline gene at one end, perhaps through a read error. CDR3 bases: TGTGCCAGCAGCGCCTCCATCGGGGTCTCCTTC. Its protein product is CASSASIGVSF. V and J are TRBV9 and TRBJ1-2; unclear D gene. Per germline, CDR1 SGDLS and CDR2 YYNGEE. The CDR3 has 11 residues.

The V call is TRBV5-5, the J call TRBJ2-1; a possible D gene is TRBD2 (5 bases). This CDR3 region has 14 residues. CDR1 and CDR2 (germline): SGHKS, YYEKEE (reference sequence). Trimming stripped 4 bases from V and 12 bases from J, with 20 bases between. This CDR3 reads CASSPWTPRVGQFF. For the CDR3, the DNA is TGTGCCAGCAGCCCCTGGACTCCCCGGGTCGGGCAGTTCTTC.

The chain links TRBV19 to TRBJ1-1, with 7 nucleotides matching TRBD1. This CDR3 has 14 amino acids. Germline trimming cut 6 bases from V and 1 base from J; bases unmatched to any gene: 5. Germline V CDR1 and CDR2: LNHDA, SQIVND (reference sequence). CDR3 DNA sequence: TGTGCCAGTAGGGCGGGACAGCCGAACACTGAAGCTTTCTTT. Residues: CASRAGQPNTEAFF. The variable domain in full, with the rest retrieved from reference TRBV19 and TRBJ1-1, is DGGITQSPKYLFRKEGQNVTLSCEQNLNHDAMYWYRQDPGQGLRLIYYSQIVNDFQKGDIAEGYSVSREKKESFPLTVTSAQKNPTAFYLCASRAGQPNTEAFFGQGTRLTVV.

This clone showed up just a few times. The chain uses TRBV5-1 and TRBJ1-3; D is possibly TRBD1 (6 bases). Germline V lookup: CDR1 SGHRS, CDR2 YFSETQ. V was pared by 3 bases and J by 0 bases, with 13 bases between. The CDR3 extends over 16 amino acids. CDR3 nucleotides: TGCGCCAGCAGCTCGGGGACATCCAACTCTGGAAACACCATATATTTT. It codes for CASSSGTSNSGNTIYF.

This chain connects TRBV5-1 to TRBJ1-1; 7 nucleotides agree with TRBD1. CDR1 and CDR2 from the germline V gene are SGHRS and YFSETQ. The CDR3 is made up of 14 amino acids. The V segment lost 4 bases and the J segment 5 bases; nucleotides outside the gene matches: 8. DNA of the CDR3: TGCGCCAGCAGCATGACAGGGAAAGGGACTGAAGCTTTCTTT. It codes for CASSMTGKGTEAFF.

This clone was seen just once. The gene calls are TRBV9 and TRBJ1-5; D perhaps matches TRBD1 (5 bases). In germline, CDR1 is SGDLS, CDR2 YYNGEE. Trimming stripped 4 bases from V and 6 bases from J, with 20 bases between. CDR3 size: 16 residues. CDR3 residues: CASSPMGGGAGQPQHF. The CDR3 region has the DNA TGTGCCAGCAGCCCGATGGGGGGGGGAGCAGGTCAGCCCCAGCATTTT.